This T cell receptor beta chain was found in a study of shared clonotypes between healthy human individuals. Points on this clone: The target antigen is unknown.

Looked up from germline, CDR1 is WSHSY and CDR2 is SAAADI. Trimming removed 6 bases at V and 0 bases at J, with 15 bases between. The CDR3 extends over 15 amino acids. At a deep level, the assay was run. Libraries were prepared by immunoSEQ multiplex PCR; TCRdb keeps only in-frame clonotypes and omits some of them. This table holds around 650,000 clones, roughly 96% found once. Study findings and constraints: Non-shared clonotypes were found to have lower generation probabilities than the clonotypes that were shared by all four of the sorted-subset donors. Although depth was large, rarefaction showed that sequencing of the sorted subsets was incomplete. What naive subsets generally showed was a larger estimated richness than memory subsets showed.

Naive CD8 cells lacked CD45RO and underwent positive selection for CCR7, leaving out terminally differentiated effector memory CD45RA+ cells. The sequence derives from a woman aged 25 to 39 in good health. V is TRBV10-2 and J is TRBJ2-7, with D perhaps being TRBD1 or TRBD2 (6 bases each). Sequenced sample: naive CD8+ T cells sorted from blood. The CDR3 region is CASRGGSGASYEQYF. CDR3 bases: TGCGCCAGCAGGGGGGGCAGCGGTGCCTCCTACGAGCAGTACTTC.